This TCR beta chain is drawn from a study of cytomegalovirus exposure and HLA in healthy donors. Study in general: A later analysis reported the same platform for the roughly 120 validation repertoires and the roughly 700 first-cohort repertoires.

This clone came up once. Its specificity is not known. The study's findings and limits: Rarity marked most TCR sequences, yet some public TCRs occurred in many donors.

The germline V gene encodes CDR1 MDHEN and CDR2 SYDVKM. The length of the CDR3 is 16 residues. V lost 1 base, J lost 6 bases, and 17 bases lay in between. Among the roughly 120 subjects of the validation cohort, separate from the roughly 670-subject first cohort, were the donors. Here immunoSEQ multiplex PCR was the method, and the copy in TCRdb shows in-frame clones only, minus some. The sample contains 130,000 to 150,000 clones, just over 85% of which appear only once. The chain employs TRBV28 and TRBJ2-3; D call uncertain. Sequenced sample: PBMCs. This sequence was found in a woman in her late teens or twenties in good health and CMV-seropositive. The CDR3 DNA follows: TGTGCCAGCAGTTTATTCAGTGGGCTTCTTGTGGATACGCAGTATTTT. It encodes CASSLFSGLLVDTQYF.